One sample yielded the 5 T cell receptor beta chains listed below, sequenced in a study of CXCR3-negative and CXCR3-positive naive CD8 T cells (dated by TCRdb to the late 2010s). Sequencer: NextSeq 550. The Human TCR Profiling Kit (MiLaboratory) was used to make UMI-labeled 5' RACE TRB cDNA libraries. The reads were reprocessed in TCRdb, with one entry per CDR3 protein sequence and no accompanying DNA. Per the sample table, the count is about 38,000 distinct CDR3 sequences. 13% to 15% of the sample belongs to the ten largest clones. The specimen was memory CD8+ T cells from blood. Per the publication, the cell subset or site label means: conventional CD8+ memory T cells (TMEM), sorted as controls. All receptors derive from a human donor in good health. Some clones in this sample may be carry-over from other donors' samples.

The gene calls are TRBV4-1 and TRBJ1-2; the TCRdb D gene call, TRBD1, has no DNA to confirm it. CDR3 size: 13 residues. The germline V gene has CDR1 MGHRA and CDR2 YSYEKL. CDR3 residues: CASSQTEGQIATF.

This chain joins TRBV7-6 and TRBJ1-1. This CDR3 region has 13 residues. CDR1 SGHVS and CDR2 FNYEAQ come from the germline V gene. CDR3: CASALTENTEAFF.

The genes are TRBV7-9 and TRBJ2-3; TCRdb picks TRBD1, but there is no DNA to check that call. Germline V gives CDR1 SEHNR, CDR2 FQNEAQ (reference sequence). The CDR3 contains 14 residues. CDR3 protein: CASSPKPRGDTQYF.

The J gene is TRBJ2-1, the V gene TRBV7-3. Germline loops: CDR1 SGHTA, CDR2 FQGTGA. The CDR3 covers 13 residues. CDR3 protein: CASSPGTHNEQFF.

The rearrangement joins TRBV27 to TRBJ2-7. CDR1 MNHEY and CDR2 SMNVEV come from the germline V gene (reference sequence). The CDR3 length is 13 residues. CDR3 amino acids: CASSLGSAYEQYF.